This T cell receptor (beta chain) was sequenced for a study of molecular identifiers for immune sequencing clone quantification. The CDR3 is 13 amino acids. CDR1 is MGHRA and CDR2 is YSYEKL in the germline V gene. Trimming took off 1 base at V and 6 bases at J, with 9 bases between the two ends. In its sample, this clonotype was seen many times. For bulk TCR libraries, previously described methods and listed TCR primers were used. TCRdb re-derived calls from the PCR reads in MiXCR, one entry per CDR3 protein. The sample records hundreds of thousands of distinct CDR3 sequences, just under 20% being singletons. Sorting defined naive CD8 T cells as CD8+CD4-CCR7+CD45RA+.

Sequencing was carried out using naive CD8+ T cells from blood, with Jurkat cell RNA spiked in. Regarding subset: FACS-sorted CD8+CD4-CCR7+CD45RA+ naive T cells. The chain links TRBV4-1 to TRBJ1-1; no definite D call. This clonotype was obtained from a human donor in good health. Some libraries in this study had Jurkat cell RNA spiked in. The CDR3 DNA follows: TGCGCCAGCAGCCAAGCCCCGAGGTCTGAAGCTTTCTTT. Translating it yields CASSQAPRSEAFF.